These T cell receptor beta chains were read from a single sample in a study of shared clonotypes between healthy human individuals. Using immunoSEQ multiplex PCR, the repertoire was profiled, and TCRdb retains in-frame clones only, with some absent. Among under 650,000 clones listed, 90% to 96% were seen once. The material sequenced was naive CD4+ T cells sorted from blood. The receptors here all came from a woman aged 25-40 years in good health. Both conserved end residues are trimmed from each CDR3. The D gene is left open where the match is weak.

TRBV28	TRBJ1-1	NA	ASRLRGVMNTEAF
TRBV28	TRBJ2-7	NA	ASSLVGRVGTGRYEQY
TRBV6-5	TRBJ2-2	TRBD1	ASRLQGATGELF
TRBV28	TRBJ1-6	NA	ASGMVGIHLH
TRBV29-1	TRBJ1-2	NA	SANTDSFYGYT
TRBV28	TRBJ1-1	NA	ASSVTALNTEAF
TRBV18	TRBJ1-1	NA	ASSPATGNTEAF
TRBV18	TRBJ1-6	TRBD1	ASSLRTGDYNSPLH
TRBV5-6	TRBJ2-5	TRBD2	ASSAPSGRVQETQY
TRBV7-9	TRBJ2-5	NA	ASSVQETQY
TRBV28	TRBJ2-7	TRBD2	ASSLRLPAGFHEQY
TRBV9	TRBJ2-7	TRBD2	ASSVVQGGLAGYEQY
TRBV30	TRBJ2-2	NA	ARQRDNTGELF
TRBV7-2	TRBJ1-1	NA	ASSLEWSNTEAF
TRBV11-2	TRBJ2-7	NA	ASPLRRQQY
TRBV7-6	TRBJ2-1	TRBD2	ASSPRLADHNEQF
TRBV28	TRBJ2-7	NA	ASSSTGTGGVQQY
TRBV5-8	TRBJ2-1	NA	ASSLGRALAYNEQF
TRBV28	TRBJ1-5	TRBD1	ASSRKGALNRSHQFASNQPQH
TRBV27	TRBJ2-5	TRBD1	ASSFGQGSGETQY
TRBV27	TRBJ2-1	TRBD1	ASSPLGTGSRYNEQF
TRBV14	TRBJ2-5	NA	ASSQETVQRTQY
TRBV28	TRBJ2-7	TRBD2	ASSLLGTSGRFSYEQY
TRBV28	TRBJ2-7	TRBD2	ASKTSGRVSYEQY
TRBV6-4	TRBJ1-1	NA	ASSAGGGNTEAF
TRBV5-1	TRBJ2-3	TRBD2	ASSLGTSGRAFGSTDTQY
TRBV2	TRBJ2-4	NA	ASSEAQGRDPIAKNIQY
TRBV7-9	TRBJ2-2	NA	ASSFVSSGELF
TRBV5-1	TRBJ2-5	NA	ASSLRAQETQY
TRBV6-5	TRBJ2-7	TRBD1	ASSQVGQGNEQY
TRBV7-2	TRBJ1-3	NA	ASSQGGNTIY
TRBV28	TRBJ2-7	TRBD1	ASSPRQGAFYEQY
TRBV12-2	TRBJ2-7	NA	ASRSDQDGLNTYEQY
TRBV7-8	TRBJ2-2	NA	ASTKIPTGYGLAVGELF
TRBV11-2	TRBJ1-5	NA	ASSLIGGVGQPQH
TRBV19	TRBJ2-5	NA	ASSNLGGEETQY
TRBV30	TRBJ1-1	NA	AWGYFQNTEAF
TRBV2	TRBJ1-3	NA	ASSEGTPSESTIY
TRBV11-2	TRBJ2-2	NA	ASSRGGERTGELF
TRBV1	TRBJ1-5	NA	TSSQSRAPGQPQH
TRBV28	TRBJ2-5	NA	ASSTLRVSCY
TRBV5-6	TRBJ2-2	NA	ASSLWNTGELF
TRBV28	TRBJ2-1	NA	ASSLSLGPRGF
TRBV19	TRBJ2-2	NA	ASTDFGGTGELF
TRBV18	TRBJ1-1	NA	ASSPQEGAAF
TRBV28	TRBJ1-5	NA	ASTAPGSTQH
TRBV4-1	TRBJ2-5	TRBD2	ASSHRLGLAGVKETQY
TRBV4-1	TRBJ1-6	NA	ASSQLGSSYNSPLH
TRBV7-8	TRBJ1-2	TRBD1	ASSLVRGTGPYGYT
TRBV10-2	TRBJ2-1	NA	ASSESYVGVPGYNEQF
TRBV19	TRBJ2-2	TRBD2	ASSISSGRVGELF
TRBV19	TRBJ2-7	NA	ASSIRDMGDEQY
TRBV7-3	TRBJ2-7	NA	ASSLSSHGPYEQY